One and the same sample provided the 29 T cell receptor beta chains below, sequenced in a study of beta chain features in type 1 diabetes. Study-wide findings and caveats: Among patients with Type 1 diabetes, TCRB CDR3s were moderately but significantly shorter in every one of the four CD4+ subsets.

These receptors lack a known antigen. The whole isolated RNA underwent reverse transcription, so sequencing captured expressed TCRB transcripts. Clones were sequenced by immunoSEQ multiplex PCR, and TCRdb holds only the in-frame ones, with some missing. This sample carries around 150,000 clones, about 8.3% of them seen once, and the ten largest clones take 0.54%. Material: central memory CD4+ T cells from blood. These receptor sequences come from a woman aged 18-29 years with type 1 diabetes.

V and J are TRBV28 and TRBJ1-1, with D unclear. Trimming took 5 bases from V and 10 from J, leaving 14 bases between them. This CDR3 contains 12 residues. CDR1 and CDR2 (germline): MDHEN, SYDVKM. CDR3 in DNA: TGTGCCAGCAGTCTCGAGGATCACCCAGCTTTCTTT. Translated: CASSLEDHPAFF. The variable domain in full, completed from reference TRBV28 and TRBJ1-1, reads DVKVTQSSRYLVKRTGEKVFLECVQDMDHENMFWYRQDPGLGLRLIYFSYDVKMKEKGDIPEGYSVSREKKERFSLILESASTNQTSMYLCASSLEDHPAFFGQGTRLTVV.

The chain joins TRBV7-2 to TRBJ2-1; TRBD2 agrees at 14 bases. Germline assignment: CDR1 SGHTA and CDR2 FQGNSA. The V segment lost 5 bases and the J segment 6 bases; nucleotides outside the gene matches: 9. The CDR3 is 17 residues long. This CDR3 is CASSRRLAGGPPNEQFF. CDR3 nucleotide sequence: TGTGCCAGCAGCCGACGACTAGCGGGGGGGCCTCCCAATGAGCAGTTCTTC.

This rearrangement joins TRBV30 to TRBJ2-7; TRBD2 is a possible D gene (8 bases). The CDR3 totals 15 residues. The V and J ends lost 5 bases and 4 bases respectively, with 21 bases between them. Per germline, CDR1 GTSNPN and CDR2 SVGIG (reference sequence). The CDR3, as DNA: TGTGCCTGGGCCCCAGGGGGGAGCGGGAGTTACGAGCAGTACTTC. Its protein is CAWAPGGSGSYEQYF.

V is TRBV25-1 and J is TRBJ1-4; 11 bases match TRBD1. V was pared by 5 bases and J by 0 bases, with 5 bases of the junction left unmatched. CDR3 length: 17 amino acids. Germline lookup yields CDR1 MGHDK and CDR2 SYGVNS. CDR3: CASSLDRGLSTNEKLFF. CDR3 DNA: TGTGCCAGCAGTTTGGACAGGGGGCTGTCAACTAATGAAAAACTGTTTTTT.

This sequence joins TRBV5-1 and TRBJ2-6, with D maybe TRBD1 (6 bases). The CDR3 loop spans 15 amino acids. Trimming stripped 3 bases from V and 2 bases from J, with 9 bases between. The germline CDR1 and CDR2 sequences are SGHRS and YFSETQ. The CDR3 loop is CASSYNRAGANVLTF. In DNA, the CDR3 is TGCGCCAGCAGCTACAACAGGGCTGGGGCCAACGTCCTGACTTTC.

This clone was detected a few times. The chain links TRBV18 to TRBJ1-2; 9 positions match TRBD1. V shed 3 bases, J shed 1 base, and the junction held 3 bases outside the gene matches. This CDR3 comprises 15 residues. Germline CDR1 KGHSH, CDR2 LQKENI. For the CDR3, the DNA is TGTGCCAGCTCACCGGCGACAGGGGGTAACTATGGCTACACCTTC. Translation gives CASSPATGGNYGYTF.

This CDR3 reads CASNLTGGSGNTIYF. The CDR3 DNA reads as TGTGCCAGCAACCTAACAGGGGGCTCTGGAAACACCATATATTTT. The rearrangement joins TRBV27 to TRBJ1-3, with 8 bases aligning to TRBD1. Trimming took 7 bases from V and 0 from J; bases not matched to a gene: 5. The length of the CDR3 is 15 residues. Germline-derived CDR1 and CDR2 are MNHEY and SMNVEV (reference sequence).

Only a few counts were recorded for this clone. The genes are TRBV5-4 and TRBJ1-5; D perhaps matches TRBD1 (6 bases). This CDR3 is built from 14 residues. Germline CDR1 reads SGHNT; CDR2 reads YYREEE (reference sequence). Trimming took off 4 bases at V and 3 bases at J, with 11 bases between the two ends. CDR3 coding DNA: TGTGCCAGCAGCACGCAGGGGATCAATCAGCCCCAGCATTTT. This encodes CASSTQGINQPQHF.

This clone was seen a handful of times. This chain links TRBV4-2 with TRBJ1-2; weak D call: TRBD1 (5 bases). Trimming pared 3 bases from V and 4 bases from J, leaving 12 bases between. The germline V gene has CDR1 LGHNA and CDR2 YNFKEQ. The CDR3 spans 14 residues. The CDR3 protein is CASSQGEGSYGYTF. CDR3 in DNA: TGTGCCAGCAGCCAGGGGGAGGGGTCCTATGGCTACACCTTC.

The chain has TRBV15 and TRBJ1-6, with unresolved D. This CDR3 has 14 amino acids. Trimming left V 2 bases short and J 6 bases short, with 8 bases between. The germline CDR1 and CDR2 sequences are LNHNV and YYDKDF (reference sequence). CDR3 coding DNA: TGTGCCACCAGCAGAACAAGCGCTAATTCACCCCTCCACTTT. As protein: CATSRTSANSPLHF. Together with reference TRBV15 and TRBJ1-6, the CDR3 gives the full variable domain: DAMVIQNPRYQVTQFGKPVTLSCSQTLNHNVMYWYQQKSSQAPKLLFHYYDKDFNNEADTPDNFQSRRPNTSFCFLDIRSPGLGDTAMYLCATSRTSANSPLHFGNGTRLTVT.

The V call is TRBV5-1, the J call TRBJ2-5; TRBD2 matches 11 bases. There are 16 residues in the CDR3. Germline V gene sequence: CDR1 SGHRS, CDR2 YFSETQ. V lost 3 bases, J lost 7 bases, and 11 bases stayed unmatched. Here the CDR3 reads CASSSQRLAGTGTQYF. CDR3 nucleotides: TGCGCCAGCAGCTCACAAAGACTAGCGGGGACGGGGACCCAGTACTTC.

This clone was counted a few times. The rearrangement links TRBV19 to TRBJ1-2; 11 nucleotides agree with TRBD1. V was clipped by 7 bases and J by 3 bases; unmatched bases: 7. Per the germline V gene, CDR1 is LNHDA and CDR2 is SQIVND (reference sequence). This CDR3 has 15 residues. CDR3 coding DNA: TGTGCCAGTACCAAGGGACAGGGGGTATACTATGGCTACACCTTC. It codes for CASTKGQGVYYGYTF.

Concerning this clone itself: At one of its ends the junction is not consistent with the germline gene, which may arise from a read error. This sequence joins TRBV19 and TRBJ2-7, with 13 positions matching TRBD2. CDR1 and CDR2 (germline): LNHDA, SQIVND (reference sequence). The CDR3 runs to 13 residues. The CDR3 region has the DNA TGTGCCAGTAGTGCGGGACTAGCGGGGACCCCGGGCTTC. Amino acids: CASSAGLAGTPGF.

This clone was seen a handful of times. V and J are TRBV18 and TRBJ1-4; unclear D gene. CDR1 KGHSH and CDR2 LQKENI come from the germline V gene. The V and J ends lost 3 bases and 8 bases respectively, with 10 bases between them. The CDR3 is made up of 13 amino acids. The CDR3 DNA reads as TGTGCCAGCTCACCTTCGTCGCGCGAAAAACTGTTTTTT. This gives the protein CASSPSSREKLFF.

This clone was detected only a few times. This chain joins TRBV6-6 and TRBJ2-7; 9 nucleotides match TRBD1. Germline CDR1 is MNHNY and CDR2 is SVGAGI (reference sequence). The CDR3 is made up of 16 amino acids. V was clipped by 7 bases and J by 2 bases; unmatched bases: 12. In DNA, the CDR3 is TGTGCCAGCACCATTTATTACGGGACAGGGCCCTACGAGCAGTACTTC. Translation gives CASTIYYGTGPYEQYF.

About this clone: The sample contains more than one DNA sequence encoding this CDR3. The V call is TRBV2, the J call TRBJ2-2; maybe TRBD2 (6 bases). Trimming removed 6 bases from V and 2 bases from J, with 7 bases in between. Germline-derived CDR1 and CDR2 are SNHLY and FYNNEI. The CDR3 consists of 13 residues. The CDR3 is CASRGLNTGELFF. In DNA, the CDR3 is TGTGCCAGCAGGGGACTTAACACCGGGGAGCTGTTTTTT.

The sample holds a few counts of this clone. V is TRBV6-6 and J is TRBJ2-7, with a weak D call TRBD2 (5 bases). The V gene lost 4 bases and the J gene lost 3 bases, with 16 bases spanning the gap. The CDR3 is made up of 15 amino acids. Germline V CDR1 and CDR2: MNHNY, SVGAGI (reference sequence). This CDR3 reads CASSSTGYGNYEQYF. CDR3 sequence (DNA): TGTGCCAGCAGTTCCACGGGGTACGGAAACTACGAGCAGTACTTC.

This chain joins TRBV18 and TRBJ2-3; D is perhaps TRBD2 (6 bases). The CDR3 totals 15 residues. V lost 8 bases and J 0 bases, leaving 15 bases between the germline ends. Germline V CDR1 and CDR2: KGHSH, LQKENI. CDR3 amino acids: CASLRGRQSTDTQYF. CDR3 DNA sequence: TGTGCCAGCCTACGGGGGAGGCAAAGCACAGATACGCAGTATTTT.

Only a few counts were recorded for this clone. V is TRBV29-1 and J is TRBJ2-3, with D maybe TRBD1 (6 bases). The germline CDR1 and CDR2 sequences are SQVTM and ANQGSEA. CDR3 length equals 12 residues. V lost 4 bases and J lost 1, with 6 bases in between. The DNA for the CDR3 is TGCAGCGTTGGACAGGGCACAGATACGCAGTATTTT. This gives the protein CSVGQGTDTQYF.

This clone was found a few times. The chain recombines TRBV18 with TRBJ2-7, with 8 bases identical to TRBD1. With V trimmed by 3 bases and J by 4 bases, 5 bases remained unmatched. The CDR3 extends over 14 amino acids. CDR1 is KGHSH, CDR2 LQKENI, per germline. CDR3 nucleotide sequence: TGTGCCAGCTCACCTATGGGACAGGAGTACGAGCAGTACTTC. Amino acids: CASSPMGQEYEQYF.

The chain uses TRBV29-1 and TRBJ2-5, with D perhaps TRBD2 (6 bases). Germline V gene lookup returns CDR1 SQVTM and CDR2 ANQGSEA. This CDR3 comprises 14 residues. Deletions cut 7 bases from V and 5 bases from J, with 20 bases between. The DNA of the CDR3 is TGCAGCGCCGGCGCCGCGGGGTCCGGCGAGACCCAGTACTTC. It is translated as CSAGAAGSGETQYF.

This clone was observed many times. V is TRBV7-2 and J is TRBJ2-1; 7 bases map to TRBD2. V was clipped by 7 bases and J by 8 bases; unmatched bases: 14. CDR1 is SGHTA and CDR2 is FQGNSA in the germline V gene. The CDR3 is 15 amino acids. CDR3 nucleotides: TGTGCCAGCACCGAGACCAGACTAGCCCTCCATGAGCAGTTCTTC. Residues: CASTETRLALHEQFF.

The rearrangement joins TRBV7-9 to TRBJ1-3; TRBD1 is a possible D gene (6 bases). Looked up from germline, CDR1 is SEHNR and CDR2 is FQNEAQ (reference sequence). This CDR3 comprises 16 residues. The V end was cut by 2 bases, the J end by 5 bases, with 16 bases between. CDR3 sequence: CASSLTQGSFRNTIYF. In nucleotides, the CDR3 is TGTGCCAGCAGCTTAACCCAGGGGAGTTTCAGAAACACCATATATTTT.

V gene TRBV7-2 combines with J gene TRBJ2-5; 7 nucleotides match TRBD1. The CDR3 extends over 14 amino acids. Germline V CDR1 and CDR2: SGHTA, FQGNSA. V shed 2 bases and J 5 bases; nucleotides not matched to a gene: 5. CDR3 sequence reads: CASSLTGTAETQYF. For the CDR3, the DNA is TGTGCCAGCAGCTTAACCGGGACAGCGGAGACCCAGTACTTC.

This clone was recorded a few times. The CDR3 here is CASRADSYEQYF. For the CDR3, the DNA is TGTGCCAGCAGGGCGGATTCCTACGAGCAGTACTTC. The V call is TRBV2, the J call TRBJ2-7; D not resolved. The CDR3 consists of 12 residues. Trimming took 6 bases from V and 1 from J, leaving 7 bases between them. The germline V gene encodes CDR1 SNHLY and CDR2 FYNNEI.

This clone was recorded many times. This chain uses TRBV29-1 with TRBJ2-3; the D gene is possibly TRBD2 (6 bases). This CDR3 region has 10 residues. Trimming removed 7 bases at V and 5 bases at J, with 7 bases between. Looked up from germline, CDR1 is SQVTM and CDR2 is ANQGSEA. As DNA, the CDR3 is TGCAGCGGGCGGGAAGATACGCAGTATTTT. Translated: CSGREDTQYF.

In its sample, this clone was seen a few times. The V call is TRBV4-3, the J call TRBJ2-2; 8 positions match TRBD2. Germline CDR1 LGHNA, CDR2 YSLEER. V gave up 3 bases and J gave up 3 bases; unmatched junction bases: 6. This CDR3 contains 16 residues. CDR3 sequence reads: CASSHRALADTGELFF. In nucleotides, the CDR3 is TGCGCCAGCAGCCATCGCGCACTAGCGGACACCGGGGAGCTGTTTTTT.

This clone was counted between two and nine times. In nucleotides, the CDR3 is TGTGCCAGCGGTTGGGACAGCCAAGAGACCCAGTACTTC. Translated: CASGWDSQETQYF. The rearrangement uses TRBV21-1 and TRBJ2-5; TRBD1 was called by the table and not checked on the DNA. TRBV21-1 has pseudogene status. CDR3 size: 13 residues.

This chain connects TRBV7-9 to TRBJ2-5; weak D call: TRBD2 (12 bases). V lost 5 bases, J lost 5 bases, and 27 bases lay in between. Per the germline V gene, CDR1 is SEHNR and CDR2 is FQNEAQ (reference sequence). The CDR3 covers 18 residues. The CDR3 protein is CASSALDRGLAGGETQYF. CDR3 coding DNA: TGTGCCAGCAGCGCCTTGGACAGGGGGCTAGCGGGAGGGGAGACCCAGTACTTC.